This section outlines one TCR beta chain sequence together with its context. Its antigen is undetermined. Some clones are missing from TCRdb's copy, which holds only in-frame ones; the method was immunoSEQ multiplex PCR. Altogether approximately 150,000 clones are present, around nine tenths being singletons, with the ten largest covering around a sixth. Regarding time point: blood 4 weeks post-SBRT, at nephrectomy. Treatment indicated: 15 Gy SBRT to primary tumor, nephrectomy 4 weeks later. Germline values: CDR1 MNHEY, CDR2 SVGAGI. The CDR3 has 12 amino acids. The germline V and J ends were trimmed by 6 bases and 3 bases, with 8 bases remaining between them. This sample is drawn from a study of radiation and T cells in renal cell carcinoma. Findings and limits, study-wide: Baseline intratumoral clonotype presence is unknown without pretreatment biopsies.

The V and J genes are TRBV6-5 and TRBJ1-1, with D unresolved. This sample comprised blood, obtained from a patient whose treatment included radiotherapy and nephrectomy. The clonotype originates from a woman in her forties or fifties with renal cell carcinoma. The CDR3 loop is CASSPGDTEAFF. CDR3 DNA sequence: TGTGCCAGCAGCCCGGGAGACACTGAAGCTTTCTTT.